What follows are 6 T cell receptor beta chains derived from one specimen sequenced in a study of T cells in narcolepsy. Method: immunoSEQ multiplex PCR; TCRdb's copy keeps in-frame clones and lacks some. The sample gives about 20,000 clones, 80% to 85% of which show up once; 1.5% to 2% is in the top ten. The specimen sequenced was memory (CD45RA-) CD4+ T cells from blood. The receptors stem from a human donor in good health.

For the CDR3, the DNA is TGTGCCAGCAGTTTATCGTGGATATCTAATGAAAAACTGTTTTTT. It translates to CASSLSWISNEKLFF. The rearrangement joins TRBV27 to TRBJ1-4; D remains ambiguous. CDR1 and CDR2 from the germline V gene are MNHEY and SMNVEV (reference sequence). Trimming removed 0 bases from V and 3 bases from J, with 8 bases in between. This CDR3 comprises 15 residues.

The chain couples TRBV6-5 to TRBJ2-7, with a weak D call TRBD2 (6 bases). Looked up from germline, CDR1 is MNHEY and CDR2 is SVGAGI. Trimming took 4 bases from V and 7 from J, leaving 14 bases between them. The CDR3 is made up of 13 amino acids. CDR3 region: CASSSAGLGEQYF. The CDR3 DNA reads as TGTGCCAGCAGTTCGGCGGGATTGGGGGAGCAGTACTTC.

DNA for the CDR3: TGTGCCAGCTCACCTTTGGAGGGGAGGTTGGCCGAGCAGTACTTC. Its protein product is CASSPLEGRLAEQYF. The chain is built from TRBV18 and TRBJ2-5; D may be TRBD2 (6 bases). The J call may be incorrect, as the DNA end agrees better with TRBJ2-7. The CDR3 is made up of 15 amino acids. Germline loops: CDR1 KGHSH, CDR2 LQKENI.

V and J are TRBV5-4 and TRBJ2-3; possible D gene TRBD1, 6 bases. Germline values: CDR1 SGHNT, CDR2 YYREEE (reference sequence). The CDR3 spans 12 residues. Between the trimmed V and J ends, which lost 4 bases and 8 bases, there was a span of 11 bases. CDR3 sequence reads: CASSPQGGTQYF. CDR3 DNA sequence: TGTGCCAGCAGCCCTCAAGGGGGTACGCAGTATTTT.

J is TRBJ2-1 and V is TRBV29-1, with D tentatively TRBD1 (6 bases). This CDR3 is 13 amino acids long. Germline values: CDR1 SQVTM, CDR2 ANQGSEA. The V gene lost 7 bases and the J gene lost 5 bases, with 15 bases spanning the gap. CDR3 sequence reads: CSAKRQVDNEQFF. The CDR3 nucleotides are TGCAGCGCCAAAAGACAGGTGGACAATGAGCAGTTCTTC.

The chain is built from TRBV30 and TRBJ2-1; the D is unclear. Looked up from germline, CDR1 is GTSNPN and CDR2 is SVGIG (reference sequence). The CDR3 runs 14 residues. The ends were cut back, 4 bases at V and 0 bases at J, with 10 bases in the middle. CDR3 nucleotides: TGTGCCTGGAACCGCCCCGGCTCCTACAATGAGCAGTTCTTC. Translated: CAWNRPGSYNEQFF.